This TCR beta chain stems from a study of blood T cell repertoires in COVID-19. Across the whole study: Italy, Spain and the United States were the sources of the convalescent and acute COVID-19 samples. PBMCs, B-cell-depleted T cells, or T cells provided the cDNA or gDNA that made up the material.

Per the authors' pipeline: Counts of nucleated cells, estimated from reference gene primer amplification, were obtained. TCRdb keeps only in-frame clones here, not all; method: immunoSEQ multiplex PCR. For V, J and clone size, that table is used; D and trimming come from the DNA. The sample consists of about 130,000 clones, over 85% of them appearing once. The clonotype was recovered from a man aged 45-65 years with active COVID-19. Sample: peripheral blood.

The CDR3 nucleotides are TGTGCCAGCACCGAATCCGGGACTAGCGGGAGCACGCAGTATTTT. Protein: CASTESGTSGSTQYF. The V call is TRBV11-3, the J call TRBJ2-3, with 14 bases matching TRBD2. Germline V gene lookup returns CDR1 SGHNT and CDR2 YENEEA. The CDR3 is made up of 15 amino acids. Germline trimming cut 7 bases from V and 9 bases from J; bases unmatched to any gene: 9.